This T cell receptor beta chain derives from a study of cytomegalovirus exposure and HLA in healthy donors (dated by TCRdb to between 2016 and 2019). Regarding the study in general: An earlier analysis of about 530 of the donors reported 250 to 350 Gb of sequence data and about 120 million unique TCR beta sequences obtained from roughly 180 million T cells. Roughly 300 gigabases of sequencing data and roughly 80 million unique TCR sequences made up an early release that covered approximately 700 HLA-typed donors. Among the roughly 380 genotyped donors, around 81% belonged to the genetic ancestry cluster associated with self-reported Caucasian donors. The study aimed to test whether cataloging public T cell receptors could reveal signatures of past pathogen exposure. Using immunosequencing, the study profiled T cell repertoires from 500 to 800 subjects and related those repertoires to cytomegalovirus serostatus. A separate validation cohort of over 95 different subjects was used in addition to the approximately 640-subject first cohort. To predict cytomegalovirus infection status, the study brought together high-throughput TCR immunosequencing, statistical association of individual TCRs with disease status, and machine learning. A later analysis re-examined previously published TCR beta repertoires from 600 to 700 donors and added high-resolution HLA genotyping to investigate patterns of TCR occurrence. Rather than using new phenotypic data, the later analysis identified candidate immune exposures from TCR beta sequences and from how often those sequences occurred across donors. In an earlier analysis of roughly 540 of the donors, high-throughput TCR beta sequencing was used to judge whether each TCR beta V gene segment behaved as functional or pseudogenic. Alongside the repertoire data, information on donor age, sex, ethnicity and CMV serostatus was compiled. A later genetic analysis took genome-wide SNP genotypes for about 65% of the roughly 670 donors and used that subset as a discovery cohort. Every repertoire in the discovery cohort had been generated on one and the same sequencing platform. HLA typing covered class I and class II loci at four-digit resolution. The number of typed donors differed by locus: about 629-630 for A, B, C, DRB1 and DQB1; 500 to 550 for DQA1; fewer than 610 for DPA1; and 400 to 480 for DPB1. Roughly 5 DR-DQ haplotypes were treated as single units for association and clustering because of strong linkage in the cohort. On average, around 240,000 unique TCR beta nucleotide sequences were sequenced per donor among several hundred genotyped donors of the cohort, with 15% to 20% of those sequences being non-productive. Study-wide conclusions, independent of this receptor: Linkage disequilibrium might explain the correlated functional status among segregating V segments, but an unknown experimental factor could not be ruled out. Because some donors lacked HLA typing at each locus, the association tests relied only on the typed subset. It was suggested by the authors that the approach could potentially be generalized to other disease states and immunological phenotypes. The classifier was reported to diagnose cytomegalovirus status with high specificity and sensitivity in both the original and validation cohorts. A later analysis found that HLA-associated TCR beta chains were more clonally expanded and had lower generation probabilities than equally common non-associated chains. CMV serostatus was the only immune exposure information available for the cohort. In a later analysis, several top co-occurrence clusters were reported to appear linked to parvovirus B19, influenza, CMV and Epstein-Barr virus. Broadly in line with IMGT annotations, most TCR beta V segments showed up in productive rearrangements about 87% or about 30% of the time in an earlier analysis of 587 of the donors. In a later analysis, most CMV-associated TCR beta chains were found to appear HLA-restricted, with HLA associations seemingly driven largely by CMV exposure. A cluster of highly shared sequence variants was judged likely to represent a technical artifact of the sequencing pipeline. Because counts were too low, some 17 rarely observed V segments, including chromosome 9 orphons, were excluded from the earlier analysis of around 590 of the donors. According to a later genetic analysis, donors in an Asian-associated ancestry cluster had fewer N-insertions in productive TCRs than the roughly 700-donor mean. A few of the identified cytomegalovirus-associated TCR beta chains were confirmed in vitro to be specific for cytomegalovirus antigens. When HLA alleles, especially DR and DQ, strongly co-occurred, TCR associations were difficult to assign to individual alleles. In a later analysis, TCR association rates were found to vary across HLA loci, with the most associated TCRs seen for DRB1 alleles and the fewest for HLA-C alleles. The presence/absence analyses assumed that sequencing depth was roughly uniform across donors, and that assumption may not be true. In the study, 150 to 200 TCR beta chains were listed as associated with cytomegalovirus. A further reported finding was that TCR beta sequences accurately predicted the HLA-A and HLA-B alleles for most subjects in the first cohort. While some public TCRs were present in many individuals, most TCR sequences turned up only very rarely across donors. In a later genetic analysis, a missense DCLRE1C variant was associated with V-gene and J-gene trimming of TCR beta chains, and the association was replicated in an independent cohort. In a later analysis, about 16,000 TCR beta sequences were associated with specific HLA alleles at a false discovery rate of 0.05. Only TCR beta chains were sequenced in this cohort, and the absence of alpha or paired-chain data limited detectable features.

The method behind the library was the immunoSEQ multiplex PCR assay. The multiplex PCR relied on a mix of 60 forward primers for TCR Vbeta segments and 13 reverse primers for TCR Jbeta segments. The CDR3 region of rearranged TCR beta genes was amplified from genomic DNA with a multiplex PCR assay. The Illumina HiSeq System was used to sequence the amplified TCR beta libraries as 87-base-pair reads. Concerning the study's data processing: Across the 600 to 700 repertoires, a later analysis counted roughly 77 million unique TCR beta chains, roughly 11 million of which were shared by at least two donors. To remove PCR and sequencing errors, raw reads were error-corrected and collapsed into unique sequences using a nearest-neighbor algorithm that merged closely related sequences. V, D and J gene segments were assigned by aligning CDR3 sequences to IMGT reference sequences. For a sequence to be retained, a match of at least six nucleotides was required to both a V gene segment and a J gene segment. A rearrangement was called productive if the CDR3 had no stop codons and remained in frame with V and J, and every other rearrangement was called non-productive. CDR3 was defined according to IMGT convention as the region running from the second conserved V-encoded cysteine to the conserved J-encoded phenylalanine. In an earlier analysis of 587 of the donors, sequences lacking an unambiguous match to a single V gene segment were excluded. An earlier analysis of some 500 of the donors classified V segments as functional when productive rearrangements were above 56.7% and as segregating when the standard deviation between donors was above 5%. A statistical classification framework was developed to diagnose cytomegalovirus status using the catalog of TCR beta chain sequences. In a later analysis, V and J genes were assigned by comparing TCR nucleotide sequences against IMGT/GENE-DB human TR gene sequences. The TCRdist pipeline was used in a later analysis to assign CDR3 sequences and most-parsimonious VDJ recombination scenarios. In a later analysis, each TCR beta chain was defined by its CDR3 amino acid sequence together with its V-gene family, and reads without a unique V-gene family were excluded. To address suspected cross-contamination and a sequencing artifact, a later analysis removed a few hundred highly shared, low-generation-probability nucleotide sequences. In a later analysis, a clonal expansion index was calculated for each public chain from normalized within-repertoire ranks of inferred template counts. In a later analysis, generation probabilities were computed with a VDJ recombination model fitted to out-of-frame rearrangements, and the resulting probabilities were checked against IGoR. In a later analysis, TCR-TCR, TCR-HLA and TCR-CMV co-occurrence was scored with hypergeometric tests, and a repertoire-size bias correction was applied to TCR pairs. False discovery rates were estimated in a later analysis by permuting HLA or CMV assignments 20 times. In a later analysis, co-occurring TCRs were grouped using DBSCAN, with TCRdist sequence similarity added in when clustering inside HLA-allele-positive subsets. Repertoires with fewer than 30,000 or more than 120,000 public chains, plus five repertoires with anomalous nucleotide sharing, were excluded from co-occurrence clustering. Not all clones reach the TCRdb copy of this immuneACCESS table, which keeps in-frame sequences only. Checked studies attribute under half of the gap to unresolved V genes and leave the rest unexplained. V and J calls and clone size are copied from that table; D and trimming were computed from the DNA. This sample is represented by about 170,000 clones; around 82% of them were singletons. 0.38% of the sample rests with the top ten.

This clone has a single count. The clone's antigen remains unknown. No much larger clone exists at a distance of one base, and base qualities are not known. The cohort was made up of about 670 healthy bone marrow donors. Cohort members were all nominally healthy when sampled, although unrecorded immune exposures were likely present. The donor was CMV seronegative and was included in the group of about 400 seronegative cohort members. Every donor gave a peripheral blood sample, and the peripheral blood mononuclear cells from that sample were used for TCR beta sequencing. Genomic DNA extraction from the blood cell samples was performed with the Qiagen DNeasy Blood Extraction Kit. Input material: PBMCs. The receptor comes from a boy younger than 10 in good health and CMV-seronegative.

The CDR3 is CASSTAGVYGYTF. Read as DNA, the sequence is TGCGCCAGCAGCACGGCGGGGGTTTATGGCTACACCTTC. This receptor chain uses TRBV5-1 and TRBJ1-2; the D gene is perhaps TRBD1, on 5 matching bases. Counted from cysteine to phenylalanine, this CDR3 has 13 amino acids. Here the CDR3 DNA is all that survives: 39 bases in frame from base 1. Trimming takes 4 bases from V and 5 bases from J, and the germline ends sit 12 bases apart. CDR1 and CDR2 (SGHRS, YFSETQ) derive from the germline V gene.